This T cell receptor beta chain was recorded in a study of cytomegalovirus exposure and HLA in healthy donors (dated by TCRdb to about 2017). Some background on the complete study: An earlier analysis of about 530 of the donors reported 276 Gb of sequence data and around 110 million unique TCR beta sequences obtained from around 170 million T cells. A later genetic analysis took genome-wide SNP genotypes for about 60% of the roughly 670 donors and used that subset as a discovery cohort. To predict cytomegalovirus infection status, the study combined high-throughput TCR immunosequencing, statistical association of individual TCRs with disease status, and machine learning. On average, over 200,000 unique TCR beta nucleotide sequences were sequenced per donor among 300 to 500 genotyped donors of the cohort, with roughly 20% of those sequences being non-productive. Of the roughly 400 genotyped donors, 75% to 85% were placed in the genetic ancestry cluster associated with self-reported Caucasian donors. An early release covering roughly 580 HLA-typed donors comprised about 310 gigabases of sequencing data and 85 million or so unique TCR sequences. Alongside the repertoire data, information on donor age, sex, ethnicity and CMV serostatus was compiled. In an earlier analysis of 587 of the donors, high-throughput TCR beta sequencing was used to judge whether each TCR beta V gene segment behaved as functional or pseudogenic. In a later analysis, previously published TCR beta repertoires from 666 donors were re-analyzed and high-resolution HLA genotyping was added so that TCR occurrence patterns could be studied. Four to six DR-DQ haplotypes were handled as single units for association and clustering, since linkage in the cohort was strong. Besides the first cohort of 666 subjects, a separate validation cohort made up of roughly 120 different subjects was used. Rather than using new phenotypic data, the later analysis identified candidate immune exposures from TCR beta sequences and from how often those sequences occurred across donors. The study profiled the T cell repertoires of around 700 subjects by immunosequencing and related them to cytomegalovirus serostatus. Typing coverage varied by locus: roughly 620-640 donors for A, B, C, DRB1 and DQB1; under 550 for DQA1; more than 600 for DPA1; 450 to 480 for DPB1. Every repertoire in the discovery cohort had been generated on one and the same sequencing platform. The study aimed to test whether signatures of past pathogen exposure could be identified by cataloging public T cell receptors. HLA typing covered class I and class II loci at four-digit resolution. Overall study outcomes, separate from this receptor: In vitro tests confirmed that a few of the cytomegalovirus-associated TCR beta chains recognize cytomegalovirus antigens. A later analysis found that TCR association rates varied across HLA loci, with DRB1 alleles showing the most associated TCRs and HLA-C alleles the fewest. Correlated functional status among segregating V segments might reflect linkage disequilibrium, but an unknown experimental factor could not be ruled out. Strong co-occurrence of HLA alleles, especially DR and DQ, made assigning TCR associations to individual alleles difficult. In a later genetic analysis, fewer N-insertions in productive TCRs were reported among donors in an Asian-associated ancestry cluster than the roughly 700-donor mean. Because HLA typing was unavailable for some donors at each locus, only the typed subset was used in association tests. The only immune exposure information available for the cohort was CMV serostatus. Specific HLA alleles were associated with more than 15,000 TCR beta sequences at a false discovery rate of 0.05 in a later analysis. The study gave a list of some 150 TCR beta chains associated with cytomegalovirus. Some IMGT-functional V segments, including TRBV6-2 and TRBV6-3, could not be distinguished by the 87-base-pair reads and were therefore excluded. Because counts were too low, about 18 rarely observed V segments, including chromosome 9 orphons, were excluded from the earlier analysis of under 650 of the donors. In a later analysis, HLA-associated TCR beta chains showed more clonal expansion and lower generation probabilities than non-associated chains that were equally common. In this cohort, only TCR beta chains were sequenced, and detectable features were limited by the absence of alpha or paired-chain data. The authors suggested that the approach could potentially be extended to other disease states and immunological phenotypes. A later genetic analysis associated a missense DCLRE1C variant with V-gene and J-gene trimming of TCR beta chains, and an independent cohort replicated the association. While some public TCRs were present in many individuals, most TCR sequences turned up only very rarely across donors. A further reported finding was that TCR beta sequences accurately predicted the HLA-A and HLA-B alleles for most subjects in the first cohort. A later analysis reported that several top co-occurrence clusters appeared linked to parvovirus B19, influenza, CMV and Epstein-Barr virus. In an earlier analysis of approximately 590 of the donors, most TCR beta V segments appeared in productive rearrangements about 87% or about 30% of the time, broadly matching IMGT annotations. A cluster of highly shared sequence variants was judged likely to be a technical artifact of the sequencing pipeline. Sequencing depth was assumed to be roughly uniform across donors in the presence/absence analyses, though that assumption may not hold. Most CMV-associated TCR beta chains appeared to be HLA-restricted in a later analysis, and the HLA associations seemed to be driven largely by CMV exposure. In both the original and validation cohorts, the classifier was reported to diagnose cytomegalovirus status with high specificity and sensitivity.

From its cysteine to its phenylalanine, the CDR3 spans 12 amino acids. The only DNA kept is the CDR3, 36 bases in frame from the first base. V gives up 4 bases and J gives up 6 bases, and the segment between their germline ends measures 7 bases. CDR1 and CDR2 were assigned from the germline V gene (reference sequence) as LNHDA and SQIVND. Library preparation used the immunoSEQ multiplex PCR assay. For the multiplex PCR, a mixture combining 60 forward primers for TCR Vbeta segments and 13 reverse primers for TCR Jbeta segments was used. The CDR3 region of rearranged TCR beta genes was amplified from genomic DNA by a multiplex PCR assay. On the Illumina HiSeq System, the amplified TCR beta libraries were sequenced as 87-base-pair reads. As for how the authors treated the data: Across the 700 or so repertoires, a later analysis counted 80 million or so unique TCR beta chains, 9.5 million to 12 million of which were shared by at least two donors. Raw reads were error-corrected and collapsed into unique sequences with a nearest-neighbor algorithm that merged closely related sequences to remove PCR and sequencing errors. V, D and J gene segments were assigned by aligning CDR3 sequences to IMGT reference sequences. For a sequence to be retained, a match of at least six nucleotides was required to both a V gene segment and a J gene segment. Rearrangements were classified as productive when the CDR3 lacked stop codons and remained in frame with V and J, and all other rearrangements were classified as non-productive. Following IMGT convention, CDR3 was defined as the stretch from the second conserved V-encoded cysteine to the conserved J-encoded phenylalanine. The earlier analysis of approximately 590 of the donors excluded any sequence lacking an unambiguous match to a single V gene segment. An earlier analysis of a few hundred of the donors classified V segments as functional when productive rearrangements were above 56.7% and as segregating when the standard deviation between donors was above 5%. A statistical classification framework was built to diagnose cytomegalovirus status from the catalog of TCR beta chain sequences. In a later analysis, V and J genes were assigned by comparing TCR nucleotide sequences against IMGT/GENE-DB human TR gene sequences. Using the TCRdist pipeline, a later analysis assigned CDR3 sequences along with most-parsimonious VDJ recombination scenarios. In a later analysis, every TCR beta chain was defined by the combination of its CDR3 amino acid sequence and its V-gene family, and reads without a unique V-gene family were dropped. As a way to deal with suspected cross-contamination and a sequencing artifact, a later analysis dropped 500 to 700 nucleotide sequences that were highly shared and had low generation probability. A later analysis calculated a clonal expansion index for each public chain from normalized within-repertoire ranks of inferred template counts. In a later analysis, generation probabilities were computed with a VDJ recombination model fitted to out-of-frame rearrangements, and the resulting probabilities were checked against IGoR. In a later analysis, hypergeometric tests were used to score TCR-TCR, TCR-HLA and TCR-CMV co-occurrence, with a repertoire-size bias correction applied to TCR pairs. A later analysis estimated false discovery rates by permuting HLA or CMV assignments 20 times. In a later analysis, co-occurring TCRs were grouped using DBSCAN, and TCRdist sequence similarity was added for clustering within HLA-allele-positive subsets. Repertoires with fewer than 30,000 or more than 120,000 public chains were left out of co-occurrence clustering, as were five repertoires with anomalous nucleotide sharing. Sourced from immuneACCESS, this table was stored by TCRdb with only in-frame sequences that have V and J called. A share of the clones is absent; for the studies checked, an unresolved V gene accounts for under half, and the remainder has no known explanation. V and J calls and clone size are as listed in that table; D and trimming were resolved from the DNA. A total of about 80,000 clones appear in this sample, roughly 65% of them only once. The leading ten clones occupy approximately 4% of the sample.

A single count supports this clone. This clone's antigen is unknown. The input lacks base qualities; no much larger clone sits a single base away. The cohort consisted of some 730 healthy bone marrow donors. At the time of sampling, every cohort member was nominally healthy, though immune exposures that went unrecorded were likely present. The donor tested CMV seropositive, placing the donor among the 250 to 300 seropositive members of the cohort. Every donor gave a peripheral blood sample, and the peripheral blood mononuclear cells from that sample were used for TCR beta sequencing. The Qiagen DNeasy Blood Extraction Kit was used to extract genomic DNA from the blood cell samples.

This TCR was recovered from a male donor in good health and CMV-seropositive. Input material: PBMCs. The rearrangement joined TRBV19 to TRBJ2-1, with no confidently assigned D gene. Here the CDR3 is given as CASSRATNEQFF. The bases are TGTGCCAGTAGTAGGGCCACCAATGAGCAGTTCTTC.